These 17 T cell receptor beta chains originate from one sample sequenced in a study of neoadjuvant nivolumab and ipilimumab in lung cancer (dated by TCRdb to 2020 to 2021). The time point label here, explained by the study, means: at surgical resection after neoadjuvant nivolumab +/- ipilimumab. The receptor library was made with the immunoSEQ multiplex PCR assay. TCRdb's version of the immuneACCESS table is confined to in-frame rearrangements and falls short of the full clone set. An unresolved V gene accounts for under half of the shortfall where checked; the remainder is of unknown origin. A total of approximately 31,000 clones appear in this sample, 90% of them only once. Around 5.1% of the sample comes from the top ten. Sequencing used peripheral blood, obtained after neoadjuvant nivolumab, alone or with ipilimumab, at or shortly before surgery. All receptors derive from an adult with non-small cell lung cancer.

The chain joins TRBV11-1 to TRBJ2-5; 7 positions agree with TRBD2. Germline V gene sequence: CDR1 SGHAT, CDR2 FQDESV (reference sequence). Germline trimming cut 5 bases from V and 4 bases from J; bases unmatched to any gene: 13. This CDR3 spans 16 amino acids. The CDR3 is CASSPRTRSMRETQYF. The CDR3 bases are TGTGCCAGCAGCCCCAGGACTAGGTCGATGCGAGAGACCCAGTACTTC.

The chain recombines TRBV15 with TRBJ1-5; D gene unclear. V lost 0 bases to trimming and J lost 3 bases, with 0 bases between them. Germline CDR1 and CDR2: LNHNV and YYDKDF (reference sequence). The CDR3 has 12 amino acids. The CDR3, as DNA: TGTGCCACCAGCAGAGACAATCAGCCCCAGCATTTT. It is translated as CATSRDNQPQHF.

This clone was counted a single time. This chain links TRBV5-1 with TRBJ2-3; D possibly corresponds to TRBD2 (5 bases). CDR3 length equals 14 residues. Trimming stripped 4 bases from V and 2 bases from J, with 11 bases between. The germline CDR1 and CDR2 sequences are SGHRS and YFSETQ. The CDR3 here is CASSPGLDTDTQYF. CDR3 bases: TGCGCCAGCAGCCCTGGACTGGACACAGATACGCAGTATTTT.

The gene calls are TRBV11-3 and TRBJ2-1; D remains ambiguous. Trimming removed 1 base from V and 10 bases from J, with 11 bases in between. Germline CDR1 reads SGHNT; CDR2 reads YENEEA. The CDR3 consists of 13 residues. The CDR3 DNA reads as TGTGCCAGCAGCTTAGGAACCCCAACGGAGCAGTTCTTC. This encodes CASSLGTPTEQFF.

This chain connects TRBV27 to TRBJ1-1; D possibly corresponds to TRBD1 (6 bases). CDR3 length equals 14 residues. Trimming stripped 5 bases from V and 1 base from J, with 11 bases between. Germline CDR1 MNHEY, CDR2 SMNVEV (reference sequence). The CDR3 bases are TGTGCCAGCAGTCAGCTACAGGGGAACACTGAAGCTTTCTTT. Amino acid sequence: CASSQLQGNTEAFF.

Only a few counts were recorded for this clone. The gene calls are TRBV27 and TRBJ2-3, with 10 bases lining up with TRBD2. The germline CDR1 and CDR2 sequences are MNHEY and SMNVEV (reference sequence). The CDR3 is 16 residues long. Trimming at V came to 6 bases and at J to 0 bases, leaving 6 bases not matched to a gene. The CDR3 here is CASRSLSGGSTDTQYF. In nucleotides, the CDR3 is TGTGCCAGCAGGAGCCTTAGCGGGGGGAGCACAGATACGCAGTATTTT.

This clone was recorded a few times. The chain combines TRBV7-9 with TRBJ1-1, with unresolved D. The CDR3 has 12 residues. Germline CDR1 and CDR2: SEHNR and FQNEAQ (reference sequence). V shed 1 base and J shed 1 base, with 1 base lying between them. CDR3 in amino acids: CASSLENTEAFF. The CDR3 region has the DNA TGTGCCAGCAGCTTAGAGAACACTGAAGCTTTCTTT. Full variable domain (remainder filled in from reference TRBV7-9 and TRBJ1-1): DTGVSQNPRHKITKRGQNVTFRCDPISEHNRLYWYRQTLGQGPEFLTYFQNEAQLEKSRLLSDRFSAERPKGSFSTLEIQRTEQGDSAMYLCASSLENTEAFFGQGTRLTVV.

V and J are TRBV2 and TRBJ1-5; possible D gene TRBD1, 5 bases. V was trimmed by 7 bases and J by 7 bases, leaving 14 bases between them. Germline V gene sequence: CDR1 SNHLY, CDR2 FYNNEI. This CDR3 has 13 residues. CDR3 in DNA: TGTGCCAGCACGCGGGGACCAGCCCAGCCCCAGCATTTT. Its translation: CASTRGPAQPQHF.

The chain employs TRBV2 and TRBJ1-5; the D gene is possibly TRBD1 (5 bases). CDR1 and CDR2 (germline): SNHLY, FYNNEI. V gave up 6 bases and J gave up 5 bases, with 11 bases separating them. The CDR3 spans 13 residues. The CDR3 loop is CASSNQGDQPQHF. DNA of the CDR3: TGTGCCAGCAGCAACCAAGGGGATCAGCCCCAGCATTTT.

J is TRBJ1-1 and V is TRBV18, with 8 bases identical to TRBD1. Germline V gene data show CDR1 as KGHSH and CDR2 as LQKENI. CDR3 length: 15 amino acids. V was pared by 3 bases and J by 6 bases, with 9 bases of the junction left unmatched. The CDR3 sequence is CASSPRTGTIAEAFF. The CDR3 DNA sequence: TGTGCCAGCTCACCCCGGACAGGGACTATTGCTGAAGCTTTCTTT.

V usage is TRBV27 and J usage is TRBJ1-1; 7 bases map to TRBD1. The CDR3 loop spans 15 amino acids. Germline CDR1 MNHEY, CDR2 SMNVEV (reference sequence). The trim removed 6 bases at V and 3 bases at J, leaving 10 bases unmatched. CDR3 loop: CASRSRQGRYTEAFF. The CDR3 nucleotides read TGTGCCAGCAGATCCCGACAGGGAAGATACACTGAAGCTTTCTTT.

In this sample, this clone turned up once. The chain is built from TRBV5-1 and TRBJ2-1, with TRBD2 matching over 11 bases. This CDR3 comprises 15 residues. Germline V CDR1 and CDR2: SGHRS, YFSETQ. J lost 7 bases, V lost 3 bases, and 6 bases had no gene match. The CDR3 protein is CASSSTSGGSNEQFF. CDR3 coding DNA: TGCGCCAGCAGCTCAACTAGCGGGGGATCAAATGAGCAGTTCTTC.

The chain links TRBV2 to TRBJ1-3, with D perhaps TRBD1 (6 bases). Per the germline V gene, CDR1 is SNHLY and CDR2 is FYNNEI. This CDR3 has 14 residues. Trimming stripped 3 bases from V and 4 bases from J, with 10 bases between. CDR3: CASSDTDRGNTIYF. The CDR3 nucleotides are TGTGCCAGCAGTGATACGGACAGAGGAAACACCATATATTTT.

The rearrangement uses TRBV7-9 and TRBJ2-7, with D perhaps TRBD2 (6 bases). V was trimmed by 5 bases and J by 3 bases, leaving 8 bases between them. The germline CDR1 and CDR2 sequences are SEHNR and FQNEAQ (reference sequence). This CDR3 is 12 amino acids long. The CDR3 sequence is CASSVGGYEQYF. CDR3 coding DNA: TGTGCCAGCAGCGTCGGGGGCTACGAGCAGTACTTC. The entire variable domain, with the rest obtained from reference TRBV7-9 and TRBJ2-7, is as follows: DTGVSQNPRHKITKRGQNVTFRCDPISEHNRLYWYRQTLGQGPEFLTYFQNEAQLEKSRLLSDRFSAERPKGSFSTLEIQRTEQGDSAMYLCASSVGGYEQYFGPGTRLTVT.

J is TRBJ2-7 and V is TRBV5-8; D call uncertain. The V and J ends lost 4 bases and 0 bases respectively, with 14 bases between them. Per the germline V gene, CDR1 is SGHTS and CDR2 is YDEGEE. The CDR3 covers 15 residues. In DNA form, the CDR3 reads TGTGCCAGCAGCCCGGGCGGCCAGTCCTCCTACGAGCAGTACTTC. Protein: CASSPGGQSSYEQYF.

The rearrangement uses TRBV29-1 and TRBJ2-1; 8 bases are shared with TRBD2. Trimming at V came to 6 bases and at J to 0 bases, leaving 10 bases not matched to a gene. Per the germline V gene, CDR1 is SQVTM and CDR2 is ANQGSEA. CDR3 length equals 16 residues. CDR3 DNA: TGCAGCGTGACCGGATTAGCGGGGAGCTCCTACAATGAGCAGTTCTTC. Its translation is CSVTGLAGSSYNEQFF.

The chain is built from TRBV5-1 and TRBJ1-1, with a possible D match to TRBD1 (6 bases). Deletions cut 0 bases from V and 4 bases from J, with 10 bases between. This CDR3 is built from 14 residues. CDR1 is SGHRS, CDR2 YFSETQ, per germline. The CDR3 protein is CASSLVQGSTEAFF. DNA for the CDR3: TGCGCCAGCAGCTTGGTTCAGGGGAGCACTGAAGCTTTCTTT.